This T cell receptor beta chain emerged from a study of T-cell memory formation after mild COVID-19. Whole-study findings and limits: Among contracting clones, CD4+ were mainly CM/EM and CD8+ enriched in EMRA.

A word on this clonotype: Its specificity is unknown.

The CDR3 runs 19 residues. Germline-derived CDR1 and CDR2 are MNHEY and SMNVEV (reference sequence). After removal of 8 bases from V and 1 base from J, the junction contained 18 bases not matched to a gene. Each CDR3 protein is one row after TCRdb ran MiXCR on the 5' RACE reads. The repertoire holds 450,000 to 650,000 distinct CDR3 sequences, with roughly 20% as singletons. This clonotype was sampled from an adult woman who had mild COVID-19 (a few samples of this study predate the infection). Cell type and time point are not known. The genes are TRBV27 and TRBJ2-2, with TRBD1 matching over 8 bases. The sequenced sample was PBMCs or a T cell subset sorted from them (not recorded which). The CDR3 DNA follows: TGTGCCAGCCCCGTAGCTTCCTCCGGGACAGGACTGAACACCGGGGAGCTGTTTTTT. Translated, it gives CASPVASSGTGLNTGELFF.